The entry that follows covers one T cell receptor (beta chain) sequence. The antigen is unknown. This CDR3 is 12 amino acids long. The study drew all its donors from Caucasian adults living in Nashville, Tennessee. This sample was taken from a study of shared clonotypes between healthy human individuals. Study-wide context: The study drew on a couple of women and a few men aged 18 to 49 as donors. Study-wide findings and caveats: Tissue TCR repertoires likely differ from these blood-only repertoires.

The quantity of DNA used in unsorted PBMC replicate PCRs was 300 ng, corresponding to tens of thousands of T cell genomes. TCRdb's copy holds only in-frame clones and misses some; the assay was immunoSEQ multiplex PCR. The sample lists about 520,000 clones, around 73% occurring once. The V and J genes are TRBV21-1 and TRBJ1-1. TRBV21-1 is a known pseudogene. This clonotype originated in a woman in her 40s in good health. Some clones in this sample may be carry-over from other donors' samples. The sequenced material came from PBMCs. The CDR3 nucleotides are TGTGCCACCTCAAGAGATAGCAGAGGGGCTTTCTTT. As protein: CATSRDSRGAFF.